A single sample is the source of the 14 T cell receptor beta chains below, sequenced in a study of CD8 T cells in ankylosing spondylitis. MiXCR was run by TCRdb on the 5' RACE reads, yielding one entry per CDR3 protein. The sample has 250,000 or so distinct CDR3 sequences; 20% to 30% are singletons. Sequencing was performed on blood, either unsorted or a sorted T cell fraction (not recorded which). The receptor source for this set is a male donor with ankylosing spondylitis or in good health (not recorded which).

This clonotype appeared many times. This sequence joins TRBV5-1 and TRBJ1-1; TRBD1 agrees at 7 bases. CDR1 and CDR2 from the germline V gene are SGHRS and YFSETQ. The CDR3 covers 15 residues. J lost 3 bases, V lost 4 bases, and 9 bases had no gene match. DNA for the CDR3: TGCGCCAGCAGCCTCGCTCCAACAGGGGACACTGAAGCTTTCTTT. Translated: CASSLAPTGDTEAFF.

The CDR3 DNA follows: TGTGCCATCAGTCACCAGGAGTCTGGCTACACCTTC. Translating gives CAISHQESGYTF. The rearrangement uses TRBV10-3 and TRBJ1-2; D not resolved. V was clipped by 5 bases and J by 7 bases, with 11 bases between them. The CDR3 contains 12 residues. Germline V gene sequence: CDR1 ENHRY, CDR2 SYGVKD.

The rearrangement joins TRBV24-1 to TRBJ1-2; D is unresolved. CDR1 and CDR2 from the germline V gene are KGHDR and SFDVKD. Trimming took 2 bases from V and 2 from J, leaving 8 bases between them. There are 14 residues in the CDR3. Here the CDR3 reads CATSDWETNYGYTF. CDR3 nucleotides: TGTGCCACCAGTGATTGGGAGACCAACTATGGCTACACCTTC.

The chain has TRBV20-1 and TRBJ2-5; D is unclear. The CDR3 is 11 amino acids. The V end was cut by 3 bases, the J end by 10 bases, with 12 bases between. Germline V gives CDR1 DFQATT, CDR2 SNEGSKA (reference sequence). The CDR3 DNA reads as TGCAGTGCTAGTCTCTCAGAGCTCCAGTACTTC. Amino acid sequence: CSASLSELQYF.

The CDR3 DNA sequence: TGCGCCAGCCCAAAGCTCCGGGACACCTCCTACGAGCAGTACTTC. Its translation is CASPKLRDTSYEQYF. The rearrangement uses TRBV23-1 and TRBJ2-7; the D gene is possibly TRBD1 (6 bases). TRBV23-1 is placed among ORFs of uncertain function. The ends were cut back, 8 bases at V and 0 bases at J, with 17 bases in the middle. The CDR3 spans 15 residues.

The rearrangement uses TRBV5-1 and TRBJ1-4, with D uncertain. The ends were cut back, 0 bases at V and 6 bases at J, with 3 bases in the middle. Germline lookup yields CDR1 SGHRS and CDR2 YFSETQ. There are 12 residues in the CDR3. The CDR3 DNA reads TGCGCCAGCAGCTTGGGGGATGAAAAACTGTTTTTT. It codes for CASSLGDEKLFF.

At least ten counts were recorded for this clonotype. The chain uses TRBV20-1 and TRBJ1-4, with 9 bases aligning to TRBD1. Trimming removed 3 bases from V and 7 bases from J; junction bases left unmatched: 6. This CDR3 region has 14 residues. Germline V gene sequence: CDR1 DFQATT, CDR2 SNEGSKA (reference sequence). CDR3 amino acids: CSARTGGLGEKLFF. In DNA, the CDR3 is TGCAGTGCTAGGACAGGGGGGCTGGGTGAAAAACTGTTTTTT.

In its sample, this clonotype was seen many times. The rearrangement joins TRBV18 to TRBJ2-3; 10 positions agree with TRBD2. Germline assignment: CDR1 KGHSH and CDR2 LQKENI. V trimming: 1 base; J trimming: 3 bases; junction bases outside the gene matches: 4. There are 16 residues in the CDR3. This chain's CDR3 is CASSPLAGGETDTQYF. The CDR3 DNA follows: TGTGCCAGCTCACCACTAGCGGGGGGCGAGACAGATACGCAGTATTTT.

This clonotype was recorded at least ten times. The chain links TRBV20-1 to TRBJ2-3; 13 positions agree with TRBD2. This CDR3 has 15 amino acids. Germline loops: CDR1 DFQATT, CDR2 SNEGSKA (reference sequence). Trimming took 3 bases from V and 6 from J; bases not matched to a gene: 6. The CDR3 is CSARQLAGGLDTQYF. The CDR3 DNA reads as TGCAGTGCTAGGCAACTAGCGGGGGGGCTGGATACGCAGTATTTT.

This clonotype was picked up a small number of times. This sequence joins TRBV12-3 or TRBV12-4 and TRBJ2-5; D remains ambiguous. This CDR3 region has 12 residues. The V and J ends lost 5 bases and 10 bases respectively, with 14 bases between them. This chain's CDR3 is CASSDRLSDQYF. DNA of the CDR3: TGTGCCAGCAGTGATCGCCTTTCGGACCAGTACTTC.

In this sample, this clonotype turned up a few times. The chain links TRBV7-2 to TRBJ1-1, with D possibly matching TRBD1 (6 bases). V lost 5 bases, J lost 6 bases, and 10 bases lay in between. This CDR3 is 12 amino acids long. Germline CDR1 reads SGHTA; CDR2 reads FQGNSA. The CDR3 DNA reads as TGTGCCAGCAGCCTCCGGACAGCTGAAGCTTTCTTT. Translation: CASSLRTAEAFF.

The gene calls are TRBV5-1 and TRBJ1-6, with D unclear. Germline V gives CDR1 SGHRS, CDR2 YFSETQ. Trimming removed 0 bases at V and 6 bases at J, with 10 bases between. The CDR3 spans 15 residues. DNA of the CDR3: TGCGCCAGCAGCTTGGCCCGACATCCTAATTCACCCCTCCACTTT. Translating it yields CASSLARHPNSPLHF. The full variable domain, its missing parts supplied by reference TRBV5-1 and TRBJ1-6, is KAGVTQTPRYLIKTRGQQVTLSCSPISGHRSVSWYQQTPGQGLQFLFEYFSETQRNKGNFPGRFSGRQFSNSRSEMNVSTLELGDSALYLCASSLARHPNSPLHFGNGTRLTVT.

This clonotype was seen a handful of times. An end of the junction differs from the germline gene, which may be a read error. The chain combines TRBV20-1 with TRBJ2-7; the D gene is possibly TRBD1 (6 bases). This CDR3 has 15 amino acids. Germline lookup yields CDR1 DFQATT and CDR2 SNEGSKA (reference sequence). The CDR3 DNA reads TGCAGTGCTGGAGACACAGGGTCCCCTGGCTACGAGCAGTACTTC. Amino acids: CSAGDTGSPGYEQYF.

The J gene is TRBJ2-5, the V gene TRBV3-1; 10 bases map to TRBD2. The V gene end was trimmed by 6 bases and the J gene end by 0 bases; junction bases not matched to a gene: 1. CDR1 LGHDT and CDR2 YNNKEL come from the germline V gene (reference sequence). The CDR3 sequence is 14 residues long. The CDR3 loop reads CASSTSGDQETQYF. The CDR3 nucleotides are TGTGCCAGCAGTACTAGCGGGGACCAAGAGACCCAGTACTTC.